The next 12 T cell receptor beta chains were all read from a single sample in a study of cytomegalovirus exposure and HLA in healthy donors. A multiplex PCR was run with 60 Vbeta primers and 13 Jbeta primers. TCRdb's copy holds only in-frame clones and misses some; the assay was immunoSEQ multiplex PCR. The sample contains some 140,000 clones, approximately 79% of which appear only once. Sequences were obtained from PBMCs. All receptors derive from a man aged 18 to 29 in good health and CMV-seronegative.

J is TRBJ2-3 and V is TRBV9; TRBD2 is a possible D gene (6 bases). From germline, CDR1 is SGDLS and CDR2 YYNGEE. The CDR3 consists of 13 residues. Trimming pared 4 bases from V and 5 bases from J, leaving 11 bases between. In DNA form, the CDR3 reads TGTGCCAGCAGCCTTAGCGGAATAGATACGCAGTATTTT. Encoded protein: CASSLSGIDTQYF.

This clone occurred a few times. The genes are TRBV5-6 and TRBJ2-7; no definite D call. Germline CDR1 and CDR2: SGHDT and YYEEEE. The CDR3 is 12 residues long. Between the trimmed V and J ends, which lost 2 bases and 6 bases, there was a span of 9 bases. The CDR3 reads CASSFGSSEQYF. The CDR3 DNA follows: TGTGCCAGCAGCTTCGGGTCGAGCGAGCAGTACTTC.

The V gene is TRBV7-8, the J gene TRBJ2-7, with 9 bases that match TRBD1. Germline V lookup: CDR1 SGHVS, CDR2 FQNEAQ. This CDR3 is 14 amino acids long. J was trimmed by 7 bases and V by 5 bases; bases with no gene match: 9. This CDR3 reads CASSRDRGFREQYF. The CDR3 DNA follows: TGTGCCAGCAGCCGCGACAGGGGGTTCAGAGAGCAGTACTTC.

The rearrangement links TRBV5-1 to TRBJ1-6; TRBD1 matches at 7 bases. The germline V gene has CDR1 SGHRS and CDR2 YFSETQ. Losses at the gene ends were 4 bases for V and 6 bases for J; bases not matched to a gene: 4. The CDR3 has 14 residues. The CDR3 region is CASSQGTVNSPLHF. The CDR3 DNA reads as TGCGCCAGCAGCCAAGGGACAGTTAATTCACCCCTCCACTTT.

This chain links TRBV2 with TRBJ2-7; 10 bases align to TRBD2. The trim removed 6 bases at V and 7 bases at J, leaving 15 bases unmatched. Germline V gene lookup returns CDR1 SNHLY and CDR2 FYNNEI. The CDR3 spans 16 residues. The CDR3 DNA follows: TGTGCCAGCAGGGGGGGCACTAGCGGGGACCCTAAAGAGCAGTACTTC. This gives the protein CASRGGTSGDPKEQYF. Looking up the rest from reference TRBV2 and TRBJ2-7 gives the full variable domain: EPEVTQTPSHQVTQMGQEVILRCVPISNHLYFYWYRQILGQKVEFLVSFYNNEISEKSEIFDDQFSVERPDGSNFTLKIRSTKLEDSAMYFCASRGGTSGDPKEQYFGPGTRLTVT.

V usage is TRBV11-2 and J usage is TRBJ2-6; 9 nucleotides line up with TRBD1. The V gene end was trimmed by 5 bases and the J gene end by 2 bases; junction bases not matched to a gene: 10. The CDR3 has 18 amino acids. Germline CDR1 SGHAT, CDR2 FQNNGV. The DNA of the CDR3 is TGTGCCAGCAGCCCGCACACAGGGGGCGTTACTGGGGCCAACGTCCTGACTTTC. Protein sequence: CASSPHTGGVTGANVLTF.

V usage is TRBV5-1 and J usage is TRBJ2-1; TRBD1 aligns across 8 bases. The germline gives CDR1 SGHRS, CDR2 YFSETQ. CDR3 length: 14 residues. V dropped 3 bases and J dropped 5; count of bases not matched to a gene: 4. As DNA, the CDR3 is TGCGCCAGCAGCTGGCAGGGGGCAAACAATGAGCAGTTCTTC. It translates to CASSWQGANNEQFF.

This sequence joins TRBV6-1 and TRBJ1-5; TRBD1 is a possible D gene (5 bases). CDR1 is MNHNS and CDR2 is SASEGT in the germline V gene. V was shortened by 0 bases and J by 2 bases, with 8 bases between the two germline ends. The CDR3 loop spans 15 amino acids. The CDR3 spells CASSEAGAGNQPQHF. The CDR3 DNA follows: TGTGCCAGCAGTGAAGCTGGGGCCGGCAATCAGCCCCAGCATTTT.

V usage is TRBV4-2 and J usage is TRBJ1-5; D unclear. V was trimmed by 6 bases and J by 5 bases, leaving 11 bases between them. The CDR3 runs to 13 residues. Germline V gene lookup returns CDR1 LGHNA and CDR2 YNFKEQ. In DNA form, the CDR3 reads TGTGCCAGCAGAGGAGGGATAGATCAGCCCCAGCATTTT. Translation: CASRGGIDQPQHF.

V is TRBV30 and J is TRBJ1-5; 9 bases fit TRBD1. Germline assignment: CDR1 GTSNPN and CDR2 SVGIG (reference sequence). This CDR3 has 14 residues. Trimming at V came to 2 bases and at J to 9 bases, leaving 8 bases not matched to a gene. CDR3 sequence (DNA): TGTGCCTGGAGTCTCGGACAGGGGTTTTTGCCCCAGCATTTT. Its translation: CAWSLGQGFLPQHF.

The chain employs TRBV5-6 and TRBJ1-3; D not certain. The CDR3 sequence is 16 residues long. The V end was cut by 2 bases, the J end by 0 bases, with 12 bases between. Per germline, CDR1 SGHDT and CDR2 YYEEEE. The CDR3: CASSFRFGNSGNTIYF. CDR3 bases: TGTGCCAGCAGCTTTCGGTTCGGGAACTCTGGAAACACCATATATTTT.

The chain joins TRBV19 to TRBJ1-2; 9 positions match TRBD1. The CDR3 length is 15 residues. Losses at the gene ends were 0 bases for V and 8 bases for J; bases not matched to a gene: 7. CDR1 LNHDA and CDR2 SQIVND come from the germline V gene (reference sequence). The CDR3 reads CASSIDGQGKSGYTF. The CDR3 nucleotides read TGTGCCAGTAGTATAGACGGACAGGGGAAATCCGGCTACACCTTC.